A selection of T cell receptor beta chains follows, all from one sample in a study of blood T cells in healthy people across ages. Each CDR3 protein gets one entry after TCRdb re-called the 5' RACE reads with MiXCR. The table records 780,000 or so distinct CDR3 sequences, approximately 53% of them present only once. The sample taken for sequencing was blood. The receptors here all came from an older man in good health. CDR3s include the opening cysteine and the closing phenylalanine or tryptophan. The D gene is left open where the match is weak. Size is stated for part of the rows, as once, few or many counts, or as a class when the clone is expanded.

D: .
length: 14
size: .
V: TRBV18
J: TRBJ2-1
DNA: TGTGCCAGCTCACCACAGGCAGACTACAATGAGCAGTTCTTC
CDR3: CASSPQADYNEQFF

D: .
length: 12
size: .
V: TRBV7-9
J: TRBJ1-1
DNA: TGTGCCAGCAGCCCTGGGTTGGCTGAAGCTTTCTTT
CDR3: CASSPGLAEAFF

D: .
length: 15
size: .
V: TRBV20-1
J: TRBJ2-7
DNA: TGCAGTGCTAGTGAAGGGGGGCGGAACTCCTACGAGCAGTACTTC
CDR3: CSASEGGRNSYEQYF

D: .
length: 13
size: .
V: TRBV5-1
J: TRBJ2-7
DNA: TGCGCCAGCGGAGGAGGGCACTCCTACGAGCAGTACTTC
CDR3: CASGGGHSYEQYF

D: TRBD1
length: 16
size: .
V: TRBV9
J: TRBJ2-6
DNA: TGTGCCAGCAGCCAAACAGGGGGTGGTGGGGCCAACGTCCTGACTTTC
CDR3: CASSQTGGGGANVLTF

D: TRBD1
length: 14
size: few
V: TRBV4-1
J: TRBJ2-5
DNA: TGCGCCAGCAGCCCAGTCAGGGGGAGAAAGACCCAGTACTTC
CDR3: CASSPVRGRKTQYF

D: TRBD1
length: 19
size: .
V: TRBV7-2
J: TRBJ2-7
DNA: TGTGCCAGCAGCAGAAAAAAAAGCCTGGGGACAGATCCTTACTACGAGCAGTACTTC
CDR3: CASSRKKSLGTDPYYEQYF

D: .
length: 11
size: .
V: TRBV20-1
J: TRBJ1-1
DNA: TGCGGGACGGGGGGGAACACTGAAGCTTTCTTT
CDR3: CGTGGNTEAFF

D: .
length: 15
size: .
V: TRBV6-5
J: TRBJ1-2
DNA: TGTGCCAGCAGTTACTCGCGGTGGGGGACCTATGGCTACACCTTC
CDR3: CASSYSRWGTYGYTF

D: TRBD2
length: 17
size: .
V: TRBV9
J: TRBJ2-3
DNA: TGTGCCAGCAGCCTAAGCCGGGGGACTAGGAGTGCAGATACGCAGTATTTT
CDR3: CASSLSRGTRSADTQYF

D: .
length: 14
size: few
V: TRBV19
J: TRBJ1-2
DNA: TGTGCCAGTAGTACGTACCATCAAGGGTATGGCTACACCTTC
CDR3: CASSTYHQGYGYTF

D: TRBD1
length: 17
size: .
V: TRBV28
J: TRBJ1-2
DNA: TGTGCCAGCAAGCCACCGGGACAGGGGGCATCTAACTATGGCTACACCTTC
CDR3: CASKPPGQGASNYGYTF

D: .
length: 12
size: .
V: TRBV12-3/TRBV12-4
J: TRBJ2-7
DNA: TGTGCCAGCAGTCTGCTCCCAAACGAGCAGTACTTC
CDR3: CASSLLPNEQYF

D: .
length: 15
size: few
V: TRBV7-8
J: TRBJ2-3
DNA: TGTGCCAGCAGCTCAAGGTCCCCTAGCACAGATACGCAGTATTTT
CDR3: CASSSRSPSTDTQYF

D: TRBD2
length: 15
size: .
V: TRBV29-1
J: TRBJ2-3
DNA: TGCAGCGTTTTGGGACTAGCGGGAGCGCCAGATACGCAGTATTTT
CDR3: CSVLGLAGAPDTQYF

D: TRBD1
length: 16
size: .
V: TRBV18
J: TRBJ2-5
DNA: TGTGCCAGCTCACCAATAAGGACAGGCCTACAAGAGACCCAGTACTTC
CDR3: CASSPIRTGLQETQYF

D: TRBD2
length: 18
size: .
V: TRBV5-6
J: TRBJ2-4
DNA: TGTGCCAGCAGTCCGGGACTAGCGGGAACGGGGGCCAAAAACATTCAGTACTTC
CDR3: CASSPGLAGTGAKNIQYF

D: .
length: 14
size: .
V: TRBV27
J: TRBJ2-2
DNA: TGTGCCAGCAGTATCCGGGAGCACACCGGGGAGCTGTTTTTT
CDR3: CASSIREHTGELFF

D: .
length: 16
size: .
V: TRBV19
J: TRBJ2-5
DNA: TGTGCCAGTAGTATTCGGGCCGCTAGCATCCAAGAGACCCAGTACTTC
CDR3: CASSIRAASIQETQYF

D: TRBD1
length: 15
size: .
V: TRBV11-2
J: TRBJ1-2
DNA: TGTGCCAGCAGCGCTGACAGGGAGCTGCGCTATGGCTACACCTTC
CDR3: CASSADRELRYGYTF

D: .
length: 15
size: once
V: TRBV28
J: TRBJ2-1
DNA: TGTGCCAGCACCCACACAGCGGGCTCCTACAATGAGCAGTTCTTC
CDR3: CASTHTAGSYNEQFF

D: .
length: 16
size: few
V: TRBV12-3/TRBV12-4
J: TRBJ2-5
DNA: TGTGCCAGCAGTTTGGCCAGCGGAAGTAATCAAGAGACCCAGTACTTC
CDR3: CASSLASGSNQETQYF

D: .
length: 16
size: .
V: TRBV4-2
J: TRBJ2-2
DNA: TGTGCCAGCAGCGCCGCTTGGCGATCGAACACCGGGGAGCTGTTTTTT
CDR3: CASSAAWRSNTGELFF

D: TRBD2
length: 17
size: .
V: TRBV24-1
J: TRBJ2-3
DNA: TGTGCCACCAGTGATTTGGGGACTAGCGGGTACCCAGATGCGCAGTATTTT
CDR3: CATSDLGTSGYPDAQYF

D: .
length: 16
size: .
V: TRBV20-1
J: TRBJ2-1
DNA: TGCAGTGCTGCACCGTGGGCTAGCGCTAGATACAATGAGCAGTTCTTC
CDR3: CSAAPWASARYNEQFF

D: .
length: 15
size: .
V: TRBV29-1
J: TRBJ2-7
DNA: TGCAGCGCCCGGACTAGAAGGGGGGGATTATACGAGCAGTACTTC
CDR3: CSARTRRGGLYEQYF

D: .
length: 14
size: .
V: TRBV6-2/TRBV6-3
J: TRBJ1-4
DNA: TGTGCCAGCAGTAGTGGATGGGGGAATGAAAAACTGTTTTTT
CDR3: CASSSGWGNEKLFF

D: .
length: 15
size: few
V: TRBV3-1
J: TRBJ2-3
DNA: TGTGCCAGCAGCCAAGACTCCGGACCTCACAGATACGCGTATTTT
CDR3: CASSQDSGPHRYAYF

D: .
length: 14
size: .
V: TRBV13
J: TRBJ1-1
DNA: TGTGCCAGCAGCGTCTCGTTTGCGGGGCGCGGAGCTTTCTTT
CDR3: CASSVSFAGRGAFF

D: TRBD1
length: 19
size: .
V: TRBV4-2
J: TRBJ2-1
DNA: TGTGCCAGCAGCCAAGATCGTTCACAGGGGGCTCTGAGGACAAATGAGCAGTTCTTC
CDR3: CASSQDRSQGALRTNEQFF

D: TRBD2
length: 18
size: .
V: TRBV24-1
J: TRBJ2-5
DNA: TGTGCCACCAGTGACCCCTTACTTGGCGGGAGCTACCAAGAGACCCAGTACTTC
CDR3: CATSDPLLGGSYQETQYF

D: .
length: 14
size: .
V: TRBV12-3/TRBV12-4
J: TRBJ2-7
DNA: TGTGCCAGCAGTTATGGGGGCTTCTCCTACGAGCAGTACTTC
CDR3: CASSYGGFSYEQYF

D: .
length: 13
size: many
V: TRBV11-2
J: TRBJ1-2
DNA: TGTGCCAGCAGCCTTAACAGCGACTATGGCTACACCTTC
CDR3: CASSLNSDYGYTF

D: TRBD2
length: 18
size: once
V: TRBV7-2
J: TRBJ2-3
DNA: TGTGCCAGCAGCTTAGAGCCGGGACTAGCGGGAGTAGGAGATACGCAGTATTTT
CDR3: CASSLEPGLAGVGDTQYF

D: .
length: 15
size: .
V: TRBV12-3/TRBV12-4
J: TRBJ2-1
DNA: TGTGCCAGCAGTCGAAGGGGCCGCGGCTACAATGAGCAGTTCTTC
CDR3: CASSRRGRGYNEQFF

D: .
length: 13
size: .
V: TRBV10-3
J: TRBJ2-2
DNA: TGTGCCATCAGTGAGTCGAACACCGGGGAGCTGTTTTTT
CDR3: CAISESNTGELFF

D: TRBD2
length: 13
size: few
V: TRBV6-1
J: TRBJ2-3
DNA: TGTGCCAGCAGCCAGCGGGAGAGGGAATACGCGTATTTT
CDR3: CASSQREREYAYF

D: .
length: 12
size: .
V: TRBV12-3/TRBV12-4
J: TRBJ1-1
DNA: TGTGCCAGCAGGGAGTTCCGGACTGAAGCTTTCTTT
CDR3: CASREFRTEAFF

D: .
length: 13
size: .
V: TRBV5-1
J: TRBJ2-1
DNA: TGCGCCAGCAGCAACGGACTATACAATGAGCAGTTCTTC
CDR3: CASSNGLYNEQFF

D: TRBD2
length: 17
size: .
V: TRBV13
J: TRBJ2-3
DNA: TGTGCCAGCAGCTTAGAGACTAGCGGGGATAGCACAGATACGCAGTATTTT
CDR3: CASSLETSGDSTDTQYF

D: TRBD2
length: 16
size: few
V: TRBV20-1
J: TRBJ2-7
DNA: TGCAGTGCTAGAGATCGGGGACTAGCGGGAAAGTACGAGCAGTACTTC
CDR3: CSARDRGLAGKYEQYF

D: .
length: 17
size: .
V: TRBV24-1
J: TRBJ2-4
DNA: TGTGCCACCAGTGATTCCGGCAGCCATTGGGGCAAAAACATTCAGTACTTC
CDR3: CATSDSGSHWGKNIQYF

D: .
length: 15
size: .
V: TRBV20-1
J: TRBJ1-4
DNA: TGCAGTGCTAGGTGGCAGGGCACAACTAATGAAAAACTGTTTTTT
CDR3: CSARWQGTTNEKLFF